The rows below give T cell receptor beta chains drawn from one sample of a study of T cell repertoires in aging, cancer and after chemotherapy. From the multiplex PCR reads, TCRdb called clonotypes with MiXCR, one entry per CDR3 protein. The repertoire consists of about 3,000 distinct CDR3 sequences, with around 27% occurring once and the leading ten covering around 58%. Sequencing was performed on blood. These receptors were obtained from a human donor with a solid tumor. Both conserved end residues are trimmed from each CDR3. The order of the fields is V gene, CDR3 protein.

TRBV2	ASSDSRFPNEQF
TRBV18	ASSLTMDTQY
TRBV5-1	ASNRLGGRYGDTQY
TRBV18	ASSPTAEFGNEQF
TRBV5-5	ASSSGRLNTEAF
TRBV19	ASSTSQGTTSTDTQY
TRBV6-6	ASNPQSSYEQY
TRBV6-5	ASSYSVSVGYGYT
TRBV24-1	ATSDLQGATDTQY
TRBV10-3	AISDGRGLAYNGYGYT
TRBV12-3/TRBV12-4	ASSLRSSTDTQY
TRBV27	ASRYRQGTNEKLF
TRBV7-2	ASSPWGGTHSPLH
TRBV7-9	ASSPRGDGTLNEQF
TRBV19	ATRPTGDHSDTQY
TRBV30	AWAGAAWREETQY
TRBV5-6	ASQKGNTYEQY
TRBV6-1	ASSENQGKNTEAF
TRBV30	AWSVRQAAGELF
TRBV27	ASSPLAGLSSYNEQF
TRBV5-1	ASKREELVWVYNEQF
TRBV29-1	SVAAGAPYEQY
TRBV6-5	ASNYDIGRNQPQH
TRBV5-1	ASSVTGSYNEQF
TRBV20-1	SATSTSGSTDTQY
TRBV6-5	ASSKATGIVHEQY
TRBV15	ATSSQGVFVETQY
TRBV27	ASSLVAGSADTQY
TRBV6-1	ASSKWAPGALGDTQY
TRBV19	ACGLAGGAGELF
TRBV18	ASSPPNQGGQPQH
TRBV30	AWIGTHLSPGELF
TRBV19	ASSMKQGGQPQH
TRBV5-1	ASSFTGSDTEAF
TRBV4-1	ASSRDRGETQY
TRBV6-2/TRBV6-3	ASRPTGGRVDTQY
TRBV19	ASSIGVTGYGYT
TRBV15	ATSRDRTVNQPQH
TRBV21-1	ASSKDGGWETQY
TRBV5-6	ASSFRAGANEQF
TRBV29-1	SVPGQGRPSNEQF
TRBV28	ASSSLTGTAYNEQF
TRBV27	ASSLSPNLYGYT
TRBV6-1	ASIVNYGYT
TRBV6-5	ASRKGGLTGELF
TRBV27	ASNKVAGGPGELF
TRBV15	ATSRGGQGAANEQF
TRBV10-3	AISETSGINEQF